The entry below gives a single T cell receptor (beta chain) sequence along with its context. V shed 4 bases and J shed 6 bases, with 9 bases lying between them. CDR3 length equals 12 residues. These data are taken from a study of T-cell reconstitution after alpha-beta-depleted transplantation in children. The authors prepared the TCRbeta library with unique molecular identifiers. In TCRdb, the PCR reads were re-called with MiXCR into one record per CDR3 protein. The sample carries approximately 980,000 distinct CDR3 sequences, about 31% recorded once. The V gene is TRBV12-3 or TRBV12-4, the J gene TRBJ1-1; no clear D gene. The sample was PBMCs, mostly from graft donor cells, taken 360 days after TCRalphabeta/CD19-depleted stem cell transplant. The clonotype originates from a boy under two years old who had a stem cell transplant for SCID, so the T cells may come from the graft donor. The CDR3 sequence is CASSSAGSEAFF. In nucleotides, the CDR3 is TGTGCCAGCAGTTCAGCCGGTTCTGAAGCTTTCTTT.